This record covers a single T cell receptor (beta chain). This CDR3 has 14 residues. Looked up from germline, CDR1 is SGHRS and CDR2 is YFSETQ. After removal of 3 bases from V and 8 bases from J, the junction contained 3 bases not matched to a gene. TCRdb's copy holds only in-frame clones and misses some; the assay was immunoSEQ multiplex PCR. Of roughly 250,000 clones in the sample, around 82% were seen once. The sample is drawn from a study of blood T cell repertoires in COVID-19. The V call is TRBV5-1, the J call TRBJ1-6; 9 bases are shared with TRBD1. This sequence originates from a human donor with COVID-19, enrolled during active disease. The donor label of this sample is uncertain. What was sequenced was peripheral blood. CDR3 residues: CASSSGQGYSPLHF. The CDR3 nucleotides read TGCGCCAGCAGCTCGGGACAGGGTTATTCACCCCTCCACTTT. Full variable domain (rest looked up from reference TRBV5-1 and TRBJ1-6): KAGVTQTPRYLIKTRGQQVTLSCSPISGHRSVSWYQQTPGQGLQFLFEYFSETQRNKGNFPGRFSGRQFSNSRSEMNVSTLELGDSALYLCASSSGQGYSPLHFGNGTRLTVT.